This T cell receptor beta chain was documented in a study of T cell responses to AZD1222 COVID-19 vaccine. The CDR3 extends over 17 amino acids. J was trimmed by 4 bases and V by 4 bases; bases with no gene match: 15. Germline V gives CDR1 MNHEY, CDR2 SMNVEV (reference sequence). TCRdb's copy holds only in-frame clones and misses some; the assay was immunoSEQ multiplex PCR. The table includes more than 60,000 clones, 65% to 90% detected once. Sequencing used peripheral blood, obtained on day 0 of AZD1222 vaccination. J is TRBJ2-5 and V is TRBV27; 7 bases map to TRBD2. This receptor was taken from an adult in good health. CDR3 sequence: CASSSGKLALRGETQYF. DNA of the CDR3: TGTGCCAGCAGTTCGGGTAAACTAGCGCTTAGGGGAGAGACCCAGTACTTC.